The 8 T cell receptor beta chains below come from one sample, sequenced in a study of beta chain features in type 1 diabetes. Points from the study as a whole: The study found moderately but significantly shorter TCRB CDR3s in all four CD4+ subsets of Type 1 diabetes patients.

Reverse transcribing all isolated RNA meant expressed TCRB transcripts were sequenced. Some clones are missing from TCRdb's copy, which holds only in-frame ones; the method was immunoSEQ multiplex PCR. The data show 160,000 or so clones, roughly 9% seen once. Antigens for these TCRs are unknown. Sequenced input: central memory CD4+ T cells from blood. Source of these receptors: a woman aged 30 to 39 with type 1 diabetes.

This clone was seen a few times. The chain couples TRBV7-9 to TRBJ1-5; tentatively, D is TRBD1 (5 bases). Per the germline V gene, CDR1 is SEHNR and CDR2 is FQNEAQ (reference sequence). V was clipped by 3 bases and J by 0 bases, with 6 bases between them. This CDR3 spans 14 amino acids. The CDR3 loop is CASSFTGSNQPQHF. The DNA of the CDR3 is TGTGCCAGCAGCTTTACAGGTAGCAATCAGCCCCAGCATTTT.

This clone appeared a few times. The chain is built from TRBV5-8 and TRBJ2-4, with D perhaps TRBD1 (7 bases). Germline V CDR1 and CDR2: SGHTS, YDEGEE. The CDR3 extends over 14 amino acids. Trimming cost V 0 bases and J 6 bases, with 10 bases left between them. The CDR3 bases are TGTGCCAGCAGCTTGGCTCAGGGGGGAAACATTCAGTACTTC. Protein product: CASSLAQGGNIQYF.

The genes are TRBV30 and TRBJ1-5; 7 nucleotides line up with TRBD1. The CDR3 has 13 amino acids. The germline CDR1 and CDR2 sequences are GTSNPN and SVGIG (reference sequence). V trimming: 2 bases; J trimming: 4 bases; junction bases outside the gene matches: 2. The CDR3 sequence is CAWSLRGNQPQHF. The CDR3 DNA sequence: TGTGCCTGGAGTCTCAGGGGGAATCAGCCCCAGCATTTT.

This clone showed up just a few times. The rearrangement links TRBV7-3 to TRBJ2-3; D possibly corresponds to TRBD1 (5 bases). V lost 5 bases and J lost 4, with 16 bases in between. CDR3 length: 15 amino acids. Germline lookup yields CDR1 SGHTA and CDR2 FQGTGA. CDR3 residues: CASSPSRAPPDTQYF. As DNA, the CDR3 is TGTGCCAGCAGCCCCAGCAGGGCCCCACCAGATACGCAGTATTTT. The whole variable domain, remainder taken from reference TRBV7-3 and TRBJ2-3, is GAGVSQTPSNKVTEKGKYVELRCDPISGHTALYWYRQSLGQGPEFLIYFQGTGAADDSGLPNDRFFAVRPEGSVSTLKIQRTERGDSAVYLCASSPSRAPPDTQYFGPGTRLTVL.

As for this clone: The sample carries other DNA sequences with the same CDR3. J is TRBJ1-5 and V is TRBV30; tentative D call: TRBD1 (5 bases). CDR1 is GTSNPN and CDR2 is SVGIG in the germline V gene (reference sequence). The ends were cut back, 0 bases at V and 6 bases at J, with 9 bases in the middle. This CDR3 contains 13 residues. Written as DNA, the CDR3 is TGTGCCTGGAGTGTGTCGGGGGGTCAGCCCCAGCATTTT. Translating it yields CAWSVSGGQPQHF.

This clone qualifies as medium-sized. The rearrangement uses TRBV30 and TRBJ1-5; no firm D call. With 4 bases removed from V and 9 bases from J, the gap between germline ends came to 10 bases. Germline V gives CDR1 GTSNPN, CDR2 SVGIG (reference sequence). The CDR3 loop spans 11 amino acids. The CDR3 sequence is CAWKGAGPQHF. The CDR3 DNA follows: TGTGCCTGGAAGGGTGCGGGGCCCCAGCATTTT.

V is TRBV7-2 and J is TRBJ2-5; 13 bases match TRBD2. This CDR3 is 18 amino acids long. Trimming took 5 bases from V and 2 from J; bases not matched to a gene: 11. Germline CDR1 reads SGHTA; CDR2 reads FQGNSA. CDR3 residues: CASSPTSGRAWGQETQYF. As DNA, the CDR3 is TGTGCCAGCAGCCCTACTAGCGGGAGGGCCTGGGGTCAAGAGACCCAGTACTTC.

This clone was seen a handful of times. The rearrangement joins TRBV6-5 to TRBJ2-7, with D possibly TRBD2 on 6 matching bases. CDR1 MNHEY and CDR2 SVGAGI come from the germline V gene. V was shortened by 5 bases and J by 5 bases, with 13 bases between the two germline ends. The CDR3 is 13 residues long. The CDR3 DNA sequence: TGTGCCAGCAGTGCGCCGGGGGTGGACGAGCAGTACTTC. As protein: CASSAPGVDEQYF.